Presented here are 27 T cell receptor beta chains from one specimen sequenced in a study of blood T cell repertoires in COVID-19. Profiling relied on immunoSEQ multiplex PCR, and the TCRdb table lists in-frame clones only, not all of them. The data hold around 250,000 clones, with about four fifths observed a single time. What was sequenced was peripheral blood. These receptors were collected from a man at least 80 years old with acute or convalescent COVID-19.

This clone was seen just once. V and J are TRBV11-1 and TRBJ2-5, with D tentatively TRBD1 (6 bases). Germline lookup yields CDR1 SGHAT and CDR2 FQDESV (reference sequence). Trimming left V 2 bases short and J 3 bases short, with 10 bases between. The CDR3 has 14 amino acids. The CDR3 here is CASSLPYREETQYF. In DNA form, the CDR3 reads TGTGCCAGCAGCTTACCCTACAGGGAAGAGACCCAGTACTTC.

The J gene is TRBJ2-3, the V gene TRBV7-9, with 8 positions matching TRBD1. CDR1 and CDR2 (germline): SEHNR, FQNEAQ (reference sequence). V shed 3 bases and J 3 bases; nucleotides not matched to a gene: 8. CDR3 size: 16 residues. CDR3 amino acids: CASSFDRGGGTDTQYF. The CDR3 coding sequence is TGTGCCAGCAGCTTTGACAGGGGTGGGGGAACAGATACGCAGTATTTT.

The chain joins TRBV6-5 to TRBJ1-2; D is unclear. In germline, CDR1 is MNHEY, CDR2 SVGAGI. There are 14 residues in the CDR3. V lost 6 bases and J lost 1, with 12 bases in between. Here the CDR3 DNA reads TGTGCCAGCAGGACCCCTGGGAGTAACTATGGCTACACCTTC. It is translated as CASRTPGSNYGYTF.

The chain employs TRBV4-1 and TRBJ1-6; D may be TRBD1 (5 bases). Trimming stripped 3 bases from V and 5 bases from J, with 8 bases between. The CDR3 spans 14 residues. Germline assignment: CDR1 MGHRA and CDR2 YSYEKL. The CDR3 DNA follows: TGCGCCAGCAGCCAGACAGAAAATAATTCACCCCTCCACTTT. Translated: CASSQTENNSPLHF.

J is TRBJ2-1 and V is TRBV11-3; D gene ambiguous. V dropped 1 base and J dropped 6 bases, with 13 bases sitting between them. The CDR3 consists of 15 residues. Per germline, CDR1 SGHNT and CDR2 YENEEA. The CDR3 spells CASSLGVRVSNEQFF. For the CDR3, the DNA is TGTGCCAGCAGCTTAGGCGTGCGTGTAAGCAATGAGCAGTTCTTC.

This chain joins TRBV5-6 and TRBJ2-6, with D unresolved. The germline V gene encodes CDR1 SGHDT and CDR2 YYEEEE. V dropped 2 bases and J dropped 4 bases, with 19 bases sitting between them. The CDR3 spans 18 residues. CDR3 loop: CASSFRSMPRSGANVLTF. As DNA, the CDR3 is TGTGCCAGCAGCTTCCGGAGTATGCCGAGGTCGGGGGCCAACGTCCTGACTTTC.

This clone showed up just a few times. J is TRBJ1-2 and V is TRBV2; possibly TRBD1 for D (5 bases). The CDR3 is made up of 12 amino acids. Looked up from germline, CDR1 is SNHLY and CDR2 is FYNNEI. V shed 11 bases and J shed 8 bases, with 18 bases lying between them. CDR3 sequence (DNA): TGTGCCGGCCGGGAGGGGTCTACAGGCTACACCTTC. It is translated as CAGREGSTGYTF.

In DNA, the CDR3 is TGTGCCAGCAGCTTGGGGCAGGGTGCCTACGAGCAGTACTTC. This encodes CASSLGQGAYEQYF. The chain is built from TRBV5-6 and TRBJ2-7, with D perhaps matching TRBD1 (5 bases). The CDR3 spans 14 residues. V lost 0 bases, J lost 2 bases, and 9 bases lay in between. The germline V gene has CDR1 SGHDT and CDR2 YYEEEE.

The chain recombines TRBV5-1 with TRBJ1-1; possible D gene TRBD1, 6 bases. The CDR3 extends over 18 amino acids. V lost 4 bases to trimming and J lost 8 bases, with 30 bases between them. CDR1 is SGHRS and CDR2 is YFSETQ in the germline V gene. This CDR3 is CASSPTASGIGARGEAFF. As DNA, the CDR3 is TGCGCCAGCAGCCCCACCGCGTCAGGGATAGGAGCAAGGGGGGAAGCTTTCTTT.

CDR3 in DNA: TGTGCCAGCAGTTTAAGAGCGAATTCACCCCTCCACTTT. It is translated as CASSLRANSPLHF. The chain has TRBV12-3 or TRBV12-4 and TRBJ1-6; D not resolved. CDR3 length: 13 residues. The V and J ends lost 2 bases and 7 bases respectively, with 6 bases between them.

CDR3 amino acids: CASATNWRAGGSYEQYF. As DNA, the CDR3 is TGTGCCAGCGCGACCAATTGGAGGGCGGGAGGCTCCTACGAGCAGTACTTC. V is TRBV16 and J is TRBJ2-7; TRBD2 matches at 8 bases. The V gene's germline CDR1 is KGHSY and CDR2 FQNENV. The CDR3 contains 17 residues. J gave up 0 bases and V 8 bases, and 15 bases lay outside the gene matches.

The V gene is TRBV18, the J gene TRBJ2-3; 10 bases match TRBD2. This CDR3 region has 17 residues. J was trimmed by 0 bases and V by 6 bases; bases with no gene match: 9. Germline V lookup: CDR1 KGHSH, CDR2 LQKENI. CDR3 sequence reads: CASSPRTSGYSTDTQYF. CDR3 DNA sequence: TGTGCCAGCTCCCCGCGGACTAGCGGTTATAGCACAGATACGCAGTATTTT.

The chain has TRBV18 and TRBJ2-7, with D possibly being TRBD1 (6 bases). CDR1 is KGHSH, CDR2 LQKENI, per germline. This CDR3 is 14 amino acids long. V was cut by 2 bases and J by 6 bases, with 14 bases left in between. This CDR3 reads CASSPLTGKGEQYF. CDR3 in DNA: TGTGCCAGCTCACCATTAACAGGGAAAGGCGAGCAGTACTTC.

This chain's CDR3 is CASIQEGASGYTF. The CDR3 coding sequence is TGTGCCAGCATCCAAGAGGGGGCAAGCGGCTACACCTTC. The rearrangement links TRBV2 to TRBJ1-2, with 7 bases identical to TRBD1. The CDR3 is made up of 13 amino acids. J was trimmed by 8 bases and V by 7 bases; bases with no gene match: 10. Germline lookup yields CDR1 SNHLY and CDR2 FYNNEI.

This rearrangement joins TRBV4-1 to TRBJ2-4; D gene ambiguous. The V and J ends lost 7 bases and 0 bases respectively, with 16 bases between them. The V gene's germline CDR1 is MGHRA and CDR2 YSYEKL. The CDR3 sequence is 16 residues long. Written as DNA, the CDR3 is TGCGCCAGCACCAAAGCCCAACAGTTAGCCAAAAACATTCAGTACTTC. It yields the protein CASTKAQQLAKNIQYF.

The chain links TRBV6-5 to TRBJ1-2; D is perhaps TRBD1 (6 bases). CDR3 length equals 13 residues. The germline gives CDR1 MNHEY, CDR2 SVGAGI. The ends were cut back, 0 bases at V and 4 bases at J, with 6 bases in the middle. The CDR3 protein is CASSYSRGYGYTF. The CDR3 DNA sequence: TGTGCCAGCAGTTACTCCAGGGGCTATGGCTACACCTTC.

A single count supports this clone. The rearrangement uses TRBV5-1 and TRBJ2-7, with TRBD1 identical over 7 bases. Germline assignment: CDR1 SGHRS and CDR2 YFSETQ. Trimming took 0 bases from V and 5 from J; bases not matched to a gene: 11. The CDR3 runs to 16 residues. The CDR3 nucleotides are TGCGCCAGCAGCTTGGCCGGGACAGCGGTCTACGACGAGCAGTACTTC. Translated, it gives CASSLAGTAVYDEQYF.

The CDR3 spells CAWEKGSNTEAFF. CDR3 sequence (DNA): TGTGCCTGGGAAAAGGGGTCGAACACTGAAGCTTTCTTT. V is TRBV30 and J is TRBJ1-1, with D perhaps matching TRBD1 (5 bases). V lost 5 bases to trimming and J lost 1 base, with 11 bases between them. Germline V gives CDR1 GTSNPN, CDR2 SVGIG (reference sequence). The CDR3 consists of 13 residues.

Comments on this clone: At one end, the junction sequence differs from germline, possibly due to a read error. The chain uses TRBV30 and TRBJ1-3; no clear D gene. Germline V CDR1 and CDR2: GTSNPN, SVGIG (reference sequence). The CDR3 has 14 amino acids. The CDR3 region is CAGSGPHSGNTIYF. The CDR3 DNA sequence: TGTGCCGGGAGTGGGCCGCACTCTGGAAACACCATATATTTT.

This clone appeared a few times. V and J are TRBV4-1 and TRBJ2-2; D remains unclear. Germline loops: CDR1 MGHRA, CDR2 YSYEKL. V gave up 0 bases and J gave up 2 bases, with 4 bases separating them. The CDR3 length is 14 residues. CDR3 in DNA: TGCGCCAGCAGCCAAGAAGCTAACACCGGGGAGCTGTTTTTT. Its translation is CASSQEANTGELFF.

This CDR3 reads CASSLTAGVREQYF. The CDR3 DNA follows: TGCGCCAGCAGCTTAACAGCGGGAGTACGCGAGCAGTACTTC. This chain joins TRBV5-1 and TRBJ2-7, with TRBD2 matching 8 bases. With V trimmed by 2 bases and J by 6 bases, 7 bases remained unmatched. Germline CDR1 reads SGHRS; CDR2 reads YFSETQ. The CDR3 extends over 14 amino acids.

The chain couples TRBV5-1 to TRBJ1-1; D perhaps matches TRBD1 (6 bases). V lost 0 bases and J 7 bases, leaving 7 bases between the germline ends. The CDR3 is 12 amino acids. The germline V gene has CDR1 SGHRS and CDR2 YFSETQ. CDR3 DNA sequence: TGCGCCAGCAGCTTGGCAGGGGATGAAGCTTTCTTT. Amino acids: CASSLAGDEAFF.

This sequence joins TRBV6-2 or TRBV6-3 and TRBJ1-2; D gene uncertain. The CDR3 sequence is 13 residues long. Germline CDR1 is MNHEY and CDR2 is SVGEGT. The V end lost 4 bases, the J end lost 5 bases, and 11 bases lay between the germline ends. The CDR3 DNA follows: TGTGCCAGCAGTTCTCTCTTTTCTTATGGCTACACCTTC. It specifies CASSSLFSYGYTF.

The chain links TRBV5-6 to TRBJ2-3; weak D call: TRBD1 (6 bases). The V end was cut by 3 bases, the J end by 2 bases, with 10 bases between. The CDR3 runs to 14 residues. Germline CDR1 reads SGHDT; CDR2 reads YYEEEE. CDR3 loop: CASSWQGNTDTQYF. The CDR3 coding sequence is TGTGCCAGCAGCTGGCAGGGGAACACAGATACGCAGTATTTT.

The V call is TRBV29-1, the J call TRBJ1-3; 7 nucleotides agree with TRBD1. This CDR3 has 14 residues. The trim removed 5 bases at V and 2 bases at J, leaving 6 bases unmatched. Germline-derived CDR1 and CDR2 are SQVTM and ANQGSEA. The chain's CDR3 is CSVYQGVAGNTIYF. CDR3 bases: TGCAGCGTTTATCAGGGGGTAGCTGGAAACACCATATATTTT.

V is TRBV7-9 and J is TRBJ1-6; D perhaps matches TRBD1 (5 bases). Germline loops: CDR1 SEHNR, CDR2 FQNEAQ (reference sequence). The ends were cut back, 1 base at V and 9 bases at J, with 13 bases in the middle. This CDR3 contains 15 residues. The CDR3 protein is CASSLGGREGSPLHF. Written as DNA, the CDR3 is TGTGCCAGCAGCTTAGGCGGCAGGGAAGGTTCACCCCTCCACTTT.

For the CDR3, the DNA is TGTGCCAGCAGCACAGCGGGAGGGCCGAGCAATGAGCAGTTCTTC. Translation: CASSTAGGPSNEQFF. The J gene is TRBJ2-1, the V gene TRBV2; the match to TRBD2 covers 10 bases. The CDR3 runs to 15 residues. The junction had 8 bases not matched to a gene; V was cut back by 6 bases and J by 6 bases. The germline gives CDR1 SNHLY, CDR2 FYNNEI.